This T cell receptor (beta chain) was captured in a study of blood T cell repertoires in COVID-19. Study in general: Researchers got acute and convalescent COVID-19 samples from the United States, Italy and Spain. T cells, B-cell-depleted T cells, or PBMCs supplied cDNA or gDNA.

J was trimmed by 10 bases and V by 2 bases; bases with no gene match: 11. The CDR3 totals 16 residues. The germline V gene encodes CDR1 SGHTA and CDR2 FQGNSA. Assay: immunoSEQ multiplex PCR; the TCRdb copy retains only in-frame clones and omits some. The sample lists just over 80,000 clones; around three quarters were seen once. Sequencing used peripheral blood. This sequence joins TRBV7-2 and TRBJ2-1; 10 bases agree with TRBD2. This TCR was sampled from a woman older than 75 with active or convalescent COVID-19. The CDR3 loop reads CASSLNPPTAGGEQFF. The CDR3 DNA reads as TGTGCCAGCAGCTTAAACCCCCCCACAGCGGGGGGGGAGCAGTTCTTC.